This T cell receptor beta chain was identified during a study of T-cell reconstitution after alpha-beta-depleted transplantation in children. General study points: By about two months after transplant, alpha-beta T cells reportedly arose from several hundred graft clones that had expanded. High day-60 TCRbeta diversity in some patients came from surviving recipient T cells and thymic progenitors. One year after transplant, T-cell counts and diversity came mostly from newly produced T cells.

Preparation of the TCRbeta library was carried out with unique molecular identifiers. TCRdb passed the PCR reads through MiXCR, listing each CDR3 protein once. The table lists a few hundred thousand distinct CDR3 sequences, around two fifths of them singletons. A note on this clonotype: Its antigen is currently unknown.

This CDR3 contains 15 residues. Germline CDR1 MNHEY, CDR2 SVGAGI. The V end was cut by 4 bases, the J end by 1 base, with 8 bases between. The specimen comprised PBMCs, sampled before TCRalphabeta/CD19-depleted stem cell transplant. This clonotype was obtained from a girl aged 2 to 10 with aplastic anemia, due to receive a stem cell transplant. The chain recombines TRBV6-5 with TRBJ2-6; D gene unclear. For the CDR3, the DNA is TGTGCCAGCAGTTCTGGGTGGTCTGGGGCCAACGTCCTGACTTTC. It translates to CASSSGWSGANVLTF.